The text below deals with one T cell receptor (beta chain). Per germline, CDR1 PRHDT and CDR2 FYEKMQ (reference sequence). The CDR3 runs 15 residues. V gave up 6 bases and J gave up 7 bases; unmatched junction bases: 12. This specimen comes from a study of blood T cell repertoires in COVID-19. Study-wide context: Sites in the United States, Italy and Spain provided acute and convalescent COVID-19 samples. PBMCs, B-cell-depleted T cells, or T cells were the source of the cDNA or gDNA that made up the material.

Under the authors' procedure: The authors estimated nucleated cell counts from reference gene primer amplification. Assay used: immunoSEQ multiplex PCR; TCRdb lists only in-frame clones, some missing. Clonal size and the V and J genes are those of that table, whereas D and trimming came from the DNA. The table has around 100,000 clones, approximately 80% seen once. This receptor was taken from a man in his fifties or sixties with active or convalescent COVID-19. The sample was peripheral blood. The V call is TRBV13, the J call TRBJ2-7, with TRBD2 matching over 10 bases. This chain's CDR3 is CASRITSGMSGEQYF. CDR3 DNA: TGTGCCAGCAGAATAACTAGCGGGATGTCAGGAGAGCAGTACTTC.